The clone carrying this TCR beta chain appeared a single time. V was cut by 6 bases and J by 0 bases, with 12 bases left in between. This CDR3 is 15 amino acids long. Germline V lookup: CDR1 MNHEY, CDR2 SVGAGI. The repertoire was sequenced with immunoSEQ multiplex PCR; TCRdb's copy has only in-frame clones and lacks some. The sample holds around 58,000 clones, approximately 78% seen once. This sample was taken from a study of blood T cell repertoires in COVID-19. The rearrangement joins TRBV6-5 to TRBJ1-3; D is perhaps TRBD1 (6 bases). The TCR sequence derives from a woman aged 40-49 years with acute COVID-19. Sequencing was carried out using PBMCs or T cells enriched from blood (not recorded which). CDR3 DNA: TGTGCCAGCAGCCCAACAGGGTTCTCTGGAAACACCATATATTTT. This encodes CASSPTGFSGNTIYF.